This is a list of T cell receptor beta chains from one sample in a study of cytomegalovirus exposure and HLA in healthy donors. TCRdb's table, derived via immunoSEQ multiplex PCR, lists solely in-frame clones and lacks some. The table lists over 250,000 clones, approximately 86% of them singletons, with about 1% in the top ten. Sequenced sample: PBMCs. Receptor source: a young woman in good health and CMV-seronegative. Each CDR3 is given with its conserved first and last residue. D genes are given only for firm matches. Some rows mark clone size as missing; the rest say once, few, many or name a class of expanded clone.

j_call	clone_size	d_call	v_call	cdr3_length	cdr3_nt	cdr3_aa
TRBJ2-1	.	.	TRBV11-2	15	TGTGCCAGCAGCTCCCTCCGAGGAAGGGGAATTGAGCAGTTCTTC	CASSSLRGRGIEQFF
TRBJ1-6	.	TRBD1	TRBV4-3	14	TGCGCCAGCAGCATGGACAGGGGTAATTCACCCCTCCACTTT	CASSMDRGNSPLHF
TRBJ2-3	.	TRBD1	TRBV5-4	15	TGTGCCAGCAGCTGGGGACAGGGGGCCTCTGATACGCAGTATTTT	CASSWGQGASDTQYF
TRBJ1-2	once	TRBD1	TRBV6-4	19	TGTGCCAGCAGTGACTCGAGCCTTTGGGACAGGGGAGCTAACTATGGCTACACCTTC	CASSDSSLWDRGANYGYTF
TRBJ2-5	.	.	TRBV13	14	TGTGCCAGCAGCTTGCAGGGCAGGGTAGAGACCCAGTACTTC	CASSLQGRVETQYF
TRBJ2-1	.	.	TRBV11-3	14	TGTGCCAGCAGCCTCATCCGGGGGTCGCATGAGCAGTTCTTC	CASSLIRGSHEQFF
TRBJ1-6	once	.	TRBV5-6	15	TGTGCCAGCAGCTGGCACAACTCCTATAATTCACCCCTCCACTTT	CASSWHNSYNSPLHF
TRBJ2-4	.	TRBD2	TRBV10-1	17	TGCGCCAGCAGTGAGTCGATGGGTAGCGGGAGGGCCTTCATTCAGTACTTC	CASSESMGSGRAFIQYF
TRBJ2-5	once	.	TRBV6-5	13	TGTGCCAGCAGTCGGCAGCGGAGAGAGACCCAGTACTTC	CASSRQRRETQYF
TRBJ1-2	.	TRBD1	TRBV5-1	14	TGCGCCAGCAGCTTGGAACAGGGGCTCTATGGCTACACCTTC	CASSLEQGLYGYTF
TRBJ2-7	.	TRBD1	TRBV7-3	15	TGTGCCAGCAGCCTTACAGGGGGCACCCCCTCCGAGCAGTACTTC	CASSLTGGTPSEQYF
TRBJ1-5	few	TRBD1	TRBV19	14	TGTGCCAGTAACCCCTTCGACAGGGATCAGCCCCAGCATTTT	CASNPFDRDQPQHF
TRBJ2-5	.	.	TRBV5-4	15	TGTGCCAGCAGCTCGGATAGACTTAGGGGGGAGACCCAGTACTTC	CASSSDRLRGETQYF
TRBJ2-7	.	TRBD1	TRBV10-3	15	TGTGCCATCAGCGCCGGGACAGACCTCTCCTACGAGCAGTACTTC	CAISAGTDLSYEQYF
TRBJ1-5	.	.	TRBV6-5	15	TGTGCCAGCAGTGGCGGGAGATTGGGGAATCAGCCCCAGCATTTT	CASSGGRLGNQPQHF
TRBJ2-7	many	TRBD1	TRBV5-1	14	TGCGCCAGCAGCCCGACAGGGGGCGAATCCGAGCAGTACTTC	CASSPTGGESEQYF
TRBJ1-4	.	.	TRBV6-5	15	TGTGCCAGCAGTTACTCATATGCAACTAATGAAAAACTGTTTTTT	CASSYSYATNEKLFF
TRBJ2-3	.	.	TRBV2	16	TGTGCCAGCAGACCGAGGCTAGCGACACGCACAGATACGCAGTATTTT	CASRPRLATRTDTQYF
TRBJ1-1	.	TRBD1	TRBV10-1	13	TGCGCCAGCAGTGAATACAGGGGAACTGAAGCTTTCTTT	CASSEYRGTEAFF
TRBJ1-6	.	TRBD1	TRBV6-4	17	TGTGCCAGCAGTGACTCGAATAACAGGGGGCGAAATTCACCCCTCCACTTT	CASSDSNNRGRNSPLHF
TRBJ1-2	.	TRBD1	TRBV7-2	14	TGTGCCAGCAGCGACAGGGGGGTAAACTATGGCTACACCTTC	CASSDRGVNYGYTF
TRBJ2-7	.	.	TRBV5-1	16	TGCGCCAGCAGCTCCCGAAGGGGGAGGGCCCCATACGAGCAGTACTTC	CASSSRRGRAPYEQYF
TRBJ1-5	few	TRBD1	TRBV7-2	13	TGTGCCAGCAGCTACAGGGGGGGCCAGCCCCAGCATTTT	CASSYRGGQPQHF
TRBJ2-1	.	.	TRBV30	14	TGTGCCTGGAGTGTATCTGACTTTTTAAATGAGCAGTTCTTC	CAWSVSDFLNEQFF
TRBJ1-5	.	.	TRBV6-5	14	TGTGCCAGCAGTTACGGAGGGAGCAATCAGCCCCAGCATTTT	CASSYGGSNQPQHF
TRBJ2-7	.	TRBD1	TRBV27	15	TGTGCCAGCAGAAACGGACAGGGCCCCTCCTACGAGCAGTACTTC	CASRNGQGPSYEQYF
TRBJ2-5	.	.	TRBV5-1	15	TGCGCCAGCAGCTTGGCCACCGGGGTCGGAGAGACCCAGTACTTC	CASSLATGVGETQYF
TRBJ1-5	.	TRBD1	TRBV28	15	TGTGCCAGCAGCATCGACAGGGCAGGAAATCAGCCCCAGCATTTT	CASSIDRAGNQPQHF
TRBJ1-5	.	.	TRBV6-5	16	TGTGCCAGCAGTTACCTAGGAACTAAAAGCAATCAGCCCCAGCATTTT	CASSYLGTKSNQPQHF
TRBJ1-2	.	.	TRBV9	14	TGTGCCAGCAGCGTAGAAGCAGGGGACTATGGCTACACCTTC	CASSVEAGDYGYTF
TRBJ1-1	.	.	TRBV14	13	TGTGCCACCCATGGATACAGGAACACTGAAGCTTTCTTT	CATHGYRNTEAFF
TRBJ2-1	once	TRBD2	TRBV6-1	16	TGTGCCAGCAGTGATCATAGCGGGAGTTCCTACAATGAGCAGTTCTTC	CASSDHSGSSYNEQFF
TRBJ1-2	.	TRBD1	TRBV6-1	15	TGTGCCAGCAGTGTTGAGTACGACAGGGCCTATGGCTACACCTTC	CASSVEYDRAYGYTF
TRBJ1-2	.	.	TRBV19	15	TGTGCCAGTGGAGATAACGGACAGTTTCCCTATGGCTACACCTTC	CASGDNGQFPYGYTF
TRBJ1-1	.	.	TRBV14	13	TGTGCCAGCAGCCAAGCAGGGTTCACTGAAGCTTTCTTT	CASSQAGFTEAFF
TRBJ1-1	.	.	TRBV5-1	13	TGCGCCAGCCGGGAAGGACAGTCCACTGAAGCTTTCTTT	CASREGQSTEAFF
TRBJ2-7	.	.	TRBV28	15	TGTGCCAGCAGTTCTCCCCCTCCCGGGGGCTACGAGCAGTACTTC	CASSSPPPGGYEQYF
TRBJ1-2	.	TRBD1	TRBV28	15	TGTGCCAGCAGTAATTCGATACAGGGGTTCCATGGCTACACCTTC	CASSNSIQGFHGYTF
TRBJ2-7	.	TRBD2	TRBV5-6	16	TGTGCCAGCAGTTGGCTAGCGGGAGTTTACTCCTACGAGCAGTACTTC	CASSWLAGVYSYEQYF
TRBJ2-7	.	.	TRBV5-1	16	TGCGCCAGCAGCTTGCGTCGCGCTCCCTTCACCTACGAGCAGTACTTC	CASSLRRAPFTYEQYF
TRBJ2-2	.	.	TRBV27	16	TGTGCCAGCAGTTTATCGAGATGGGCCAACACCGGGGAGCTGTTTTTT	CASSLSRWANTGELFF
TRBJ2-2	.	TRBD2	TRBV5-4	16	TGTGCCAGCAGCCAGGGACTAGCGGGAATCACCGGGGAGCTGTTTTTT	CASSQGLAGITGELFF
TRBJ1-5	.	.	TRBV5-1	17	TGCGCCAGCAGCTTAGTCCCGACAGGAATCCTCAATCAGCCCCAGCATTTT	CASSLVPTGILNQPQHF
TRBJ2-7	.	.	TRBV10-3	16	TGTGCCATCAGTGAGTCGACTTGGGTGGCCCCCTACGAGCAGTACTTC	CAISESTWVAPYEQYF
TRBJ2-4	.	TRBD2	TRBV11-2	11	TGTGCGAGCGGGAGAGGGAACATTCAGTACTTC	CASGRGNIQYF
TRBJ2-1	.	TRBD2	TRBV9	17	TGTGCCAGCAGCGGAAGAGGAGGGAGGGTTGGCTACAATGAGCAGTTCTTC	CASSGRGGRVGYNEQFF
TRBJ2-7	.	.	TRBV28	11	TGTGCCAGCAGCCTAACCTACGAGCAGTACTTC	CASSLTYEQYF
TRBJ1-2	few	.	TRBV30	11	TGTGCCTGGAGGGCCAACTATGGCTACACCTTC	CAWRANYGYTF
TRBJ1-1	.	TRBD1	TRBV29-1	12	TGCAGCGCTCAGACAGGGGGCACTGAAGCTTTCTTT	CSAQTGGTEAFF
TRBJ2-3	.	.	TRBV5-4	13	TGTGCCAGCAGCCCGGGGGGCGAGGATACGCAGTATTTT	CASSPGGEDTQYF
TRBJ2-3	.	TRBD1	TRBV11-3	14	TGTGCCAGCAGCCCGGACAGGATCACAGATACGCAGTATTTT	CASSPDRITDTQYF